This T cell receptor beta chain was found in a study of identical twins. The CDR3 loop spans 15 amino acids. Germline-derived CDR1 and CDR2 are MNHEY and SMNVEV (reference sequence). The study, taken as a whole, reports: Invariant MAIT and iNKT cells may have partly biased zero-insertion analyses.

Unique molecular identifiers were in the cDNA, with template-switch universal primer binding. TCRdb used MiXCR to reprocess the 5' RACE reads, holding one entry per CDR3 protein. The sample shows 1.5 million to 2 million distinct CDR3 sequences, under 35% of them seen only once. With respect to this clonotype: The antigen remains unidentified.

The sequence came from a newborn girl in good health. The rearrangement uses TRBV27 and TRBJ2-5; either TRBD1 or TRBD2 may fit D (5 bases each). The J call may be faulty, since TRBJ2-7 better matches the DNA end. Material for sequencing was cord blood. The CDR3, as DNA: TGTGCCAGCAGCCTGACTATTACAGGTCCCTACGAGCAGTACTTC. Encoded protein: CASSLTITGPYEQYF.